The TCR beta chain under discussion was sequenced for a study of blood T cell repertoires in COVID-19. Background on the study: The cDNA or gDNA used as material had been derived from T cells, B-cell-depleted T cells, or PBMCs.

Study processing details: Estimates of nucleated cell counts were drawn from the amplification of reference gene primers. Assay used: immunoSEQ multiplex PCR; TCRdb lists only in-frame clones, some missing. D and trimming were read from the DNA, whereas the V and J calls and clone size are those reported in that table. This sample carries some 120,000 clones, around four fifths of them seen once, and the ten largest clones take roughly 7.7%. Germline lookup yields CDR1 SGHRS and CDR2 YFSETQ. CDR3 length: 14 amino acids. The V end lost 4 bases, the J end lost 1 base, and 9 bases lay between the germline ends.

The receptor was derived from a man in his sixties or seventies with acute or convalescent COVID-19. This rearrangement joins TRBV5-1 to TRBJ1-5, with TRBD1 as a possible D gene (5 bases). Specimen: peripheral blood. The chain's CDR3 is CASSQGGSNQPQHF. The DNA of the CDR3 is TGCGCCAGCAGCCAGGGAGGAAGCAATCAGCCCCAGCATTTT.